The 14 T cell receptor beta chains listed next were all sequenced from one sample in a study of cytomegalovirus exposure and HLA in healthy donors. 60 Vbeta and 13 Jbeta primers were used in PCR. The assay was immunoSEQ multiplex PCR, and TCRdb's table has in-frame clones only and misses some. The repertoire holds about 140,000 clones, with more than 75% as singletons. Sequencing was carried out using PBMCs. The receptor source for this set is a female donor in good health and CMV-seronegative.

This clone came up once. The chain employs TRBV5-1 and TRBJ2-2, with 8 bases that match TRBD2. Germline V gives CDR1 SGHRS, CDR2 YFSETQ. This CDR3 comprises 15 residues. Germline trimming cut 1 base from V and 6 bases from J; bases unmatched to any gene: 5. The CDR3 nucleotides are TGCGCCAGCAGCTTGCGCCTAGCGGGCGCCGGGGAGCTGTTTTTT. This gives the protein CASSLRLAGAGELFF.

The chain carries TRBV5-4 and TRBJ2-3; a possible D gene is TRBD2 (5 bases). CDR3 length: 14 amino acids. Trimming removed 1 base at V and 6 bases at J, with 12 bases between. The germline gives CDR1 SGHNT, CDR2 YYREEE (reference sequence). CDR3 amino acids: CASSLRLARDTQYF. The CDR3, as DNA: TGTGCCAGCAGCTTGCGGCTAGCTAGGGATACGCAGTATTTT.

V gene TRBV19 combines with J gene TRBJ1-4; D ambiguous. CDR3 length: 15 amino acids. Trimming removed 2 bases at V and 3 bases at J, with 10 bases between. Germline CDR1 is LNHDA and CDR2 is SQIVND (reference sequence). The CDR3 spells CASSIMGGANEKLFF. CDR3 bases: TGTGCCAGTAGTATAATGGGAGGAGCTAATGAAAAACTGTTTTTT.

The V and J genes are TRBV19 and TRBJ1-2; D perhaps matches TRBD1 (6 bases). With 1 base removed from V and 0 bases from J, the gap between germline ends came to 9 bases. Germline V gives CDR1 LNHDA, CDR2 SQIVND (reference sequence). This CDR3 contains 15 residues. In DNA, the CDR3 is TGTGCCAGTAGTATAGCAGGGACACCTAACTATGGCTACACCTTC. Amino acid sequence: CASSIAGTPNYGYTF.

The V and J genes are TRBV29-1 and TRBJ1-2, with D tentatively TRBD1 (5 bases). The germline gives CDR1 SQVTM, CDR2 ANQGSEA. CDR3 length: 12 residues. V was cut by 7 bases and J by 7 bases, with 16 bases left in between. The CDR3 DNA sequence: TGCAGCGCCCAAGGGCTTAGGGGTGGCTACACCTTC. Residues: CSAQGLRGGYTF. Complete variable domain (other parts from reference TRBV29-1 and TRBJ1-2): SAVISQKPSRDICQRGTSLTIQCQVDSQVTMMFWYRQQPGQSLTLIATANQGSEATYESGFVIDKFPISRPNLTFSTLTVSNMSPEDSSIYLCSAQGLRGGYTFGSGTRLTVV.

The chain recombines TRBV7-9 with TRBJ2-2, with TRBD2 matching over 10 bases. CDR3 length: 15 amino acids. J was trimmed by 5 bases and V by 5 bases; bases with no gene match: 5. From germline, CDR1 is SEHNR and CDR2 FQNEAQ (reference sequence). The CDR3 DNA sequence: TGTGCCAGCAGCCGTGGACTAGCGGAGACCGGGGAGCTGTTTTTT. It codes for CASSRGLAETGELFF.

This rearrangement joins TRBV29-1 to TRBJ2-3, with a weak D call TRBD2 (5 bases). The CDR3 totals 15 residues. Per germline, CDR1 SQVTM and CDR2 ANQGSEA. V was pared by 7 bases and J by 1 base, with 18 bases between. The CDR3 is CSADGVRGGTDTQYF. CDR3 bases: TGCAGCGCCGATGGGGTACGGGGTGGCACAGATACGCAGTATTTT.

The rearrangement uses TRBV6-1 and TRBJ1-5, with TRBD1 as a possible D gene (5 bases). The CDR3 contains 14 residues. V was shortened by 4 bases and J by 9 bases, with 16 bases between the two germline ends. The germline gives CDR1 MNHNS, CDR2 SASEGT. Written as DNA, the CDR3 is TGTGCCAGCAGTGGAATAGGTCGGGGGGGGCCCCAGCATTTT. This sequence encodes CASSGIGRGGPQHF.

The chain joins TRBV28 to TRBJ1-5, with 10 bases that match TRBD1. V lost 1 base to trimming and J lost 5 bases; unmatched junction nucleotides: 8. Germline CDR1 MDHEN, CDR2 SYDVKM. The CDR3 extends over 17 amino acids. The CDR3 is CASSLYDRGLLYQPQHF. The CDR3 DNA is TGTGCCAGCAGTTTATACGACAGGGGGCTACTTTATCAGCCCCAGCATTTT.

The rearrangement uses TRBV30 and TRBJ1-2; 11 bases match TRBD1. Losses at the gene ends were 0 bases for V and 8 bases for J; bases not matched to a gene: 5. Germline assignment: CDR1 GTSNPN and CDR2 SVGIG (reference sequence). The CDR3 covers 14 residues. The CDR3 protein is CAWSVGQGASGYTF. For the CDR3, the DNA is TGTGCCTGGAGTGTAGGACAGGGGGCGTCGGGCTACACCTTC.

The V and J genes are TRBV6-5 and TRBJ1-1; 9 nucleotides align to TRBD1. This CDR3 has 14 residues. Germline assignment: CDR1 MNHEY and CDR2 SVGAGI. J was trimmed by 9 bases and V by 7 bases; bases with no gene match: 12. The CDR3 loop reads CASTRRTGEFQAFF. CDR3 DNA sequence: TGTGCCAGCACCCGACGGACAGGGGAGTTTCAAGCTTTCTTT.

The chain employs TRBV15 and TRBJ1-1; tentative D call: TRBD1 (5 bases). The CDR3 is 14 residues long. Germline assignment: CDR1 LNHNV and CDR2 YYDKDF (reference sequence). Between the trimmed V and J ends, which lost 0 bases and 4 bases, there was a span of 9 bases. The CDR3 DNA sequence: TGTGCCACCAGCAGAGATCGGGGGGGCACTGAAGCTTTCTTT. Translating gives CATSRDRGGTEAFF. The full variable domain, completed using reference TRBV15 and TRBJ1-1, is DAMVIQNPRYQVTQFGKPVTLSCSQTLNHNVMYWYQQKSSQAPKLLFHYYDKDFNNEADTPDNFQSRRPNTSFCFLDIRSPGLGDTAMYLCATSRDRGGTEAFFGQGTRLTVV.

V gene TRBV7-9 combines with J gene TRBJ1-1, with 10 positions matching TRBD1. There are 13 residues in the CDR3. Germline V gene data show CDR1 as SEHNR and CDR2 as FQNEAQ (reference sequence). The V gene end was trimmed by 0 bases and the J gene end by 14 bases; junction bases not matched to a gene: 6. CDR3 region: CASSLAGTGVSFF. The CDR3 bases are TGTGCCAGCAGCTTAGCGGGGACAGGGGTATCCTTCTTT.

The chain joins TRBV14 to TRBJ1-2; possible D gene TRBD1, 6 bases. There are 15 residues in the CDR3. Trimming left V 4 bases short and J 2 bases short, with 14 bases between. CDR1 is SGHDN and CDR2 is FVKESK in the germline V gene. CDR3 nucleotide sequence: TGTGCCAGCAGCCCAGGAACAGGGCCCAACTATGGCTACACCTTC. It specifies CASSPGTGPNYGYTF.